This is a list of T cell receptor beta chains from one sample in a study of blood T cell repertoires in COVID-19. Here immunoSEQ multiplex PCR was the method, and the copy in TCRdb shows in-frame clones only, minus some. The sample consists of 150,000 to 200,000 clones, around four fifths of them appearing once. The specimen was peripheral blood. These receptors all come from a woman older than 75 with active or convalescent COVID-19. The CDR3 runs from the conserved cysteine through the conserved F or W. Each record gives: V gene, J gene, CDR3 protein.

v_call: TRBV3-1/TRBV3-2
j_call: TRBJ1-1
cdr3_aa: CASSQDARGEGPFF

v_call: TRBV5-1
j_call: TRBJ1-1
cdr3_aa: CASSLAPGTGVRPARNTEAFF

v_call: TRBV9
j_call: TRBJ2-1
cdr3_aa: CASSVAGGAINEQFF

v_call: TRBV19
j_call: TRBJ1-2
cdr3_aa: CASSSLGIGGDYGYTF

v_call: TRBV5-1
j_call: TRBJ2-3
cdr3_aa: CASSLDGEPTDTQYF

v_call: TRBV19
j_call: TRBJ1-5
cdr3_aa: CASSPMMGNQPQHF

v_call: TRBV12-3/TRBV12-4
j_call: TRBJ1-2
cdr3_aa: CASTPTGRYGYTF

v_call: TRBV9
j_call: TRBJ1-1
cdr3_aa: CASSVGGRSANTEAFF

v_call: TRBV5-4
j_call: TRBJ2-2
cdr3_aa: CASKDSLNTGELFF

v_call: TRBV6-6
j_call: TRBJ1-1
cdr3_aa: CASRGQANTEAFF

v_call: TRBV19
j_call: TRBJ1-2
cdr3_aa: CASSKAGSNYGYTF

v_call: TRBV30
j_call: TRBJ2-1
cdr3_aa: CAWSLTEREQFF

v_call: TRBV4-3
j_call: TRBJ1-2
cdr3_aa: CASSQLQGGDRDLLGYTF

v_call: TRBV27
j_call: TRBJ1-6
cdr3_aa: CASSPTGVGTYNSPLHF

v_call: TRBV4-3
j_call: TRBJ2-1
cdr3_aa: CASSQGTSGIYEQFF

v_call: TRBV3-1/TRBV3-2
j_call: TRBJ1-6
cdr3_aa: CASSRGGPKPSSYNSPLHF

v_call: TRBV7-8
j_call: TRBJ1-1
cdr3_aa: CASSPDLRGAYTEAFF

v_call: TRBV11-3
j_call: TRBJ2-3
cdr3_aa: CASSLITGQDTQYF

v_call: TRBV7-2
j_call: TRBJ1-3
cdr3_aa: CASSPVLSGNTIYF

v_call: TRBV10-3
j_call: TRBJ1-1
cdr3_aa: CAIRQGVEAFF

v_call: TRBV29-1
j_call: TRBJ1-1
cdr3_aa: CSVGTGGGAEAFF

v_call: TRBV6-5
j_call: TRBJ1-5
cdr3_aa: CASSPDREYSQPQHF

v_call: TRBV10-3
j_call: TRBJ1-5
cdr3_aa: CAISETENSNQPQHF

v_call: TRBV4-1
j_call: TRBJ1-4
cdr3_aa: CASSQPARGRVNEKLFF

v_call: TRBV11-3
j_call: TRBJ1-4
cdr3_aa: CASSGGGNEKLFF

v_call: TRBV20-1
j_call: TRBJ1-4
cdr3_aa: CSAGGVEKLFF

v_call: TRBV30
j_call: TRBJ1-1
cdr3_aa: CAWSTGGNTEAFF

v_call: TRBV12-3/TRBV12-4
j_call: TRBJ1-4
cdr3_aa: CATNLRPGEKLFF